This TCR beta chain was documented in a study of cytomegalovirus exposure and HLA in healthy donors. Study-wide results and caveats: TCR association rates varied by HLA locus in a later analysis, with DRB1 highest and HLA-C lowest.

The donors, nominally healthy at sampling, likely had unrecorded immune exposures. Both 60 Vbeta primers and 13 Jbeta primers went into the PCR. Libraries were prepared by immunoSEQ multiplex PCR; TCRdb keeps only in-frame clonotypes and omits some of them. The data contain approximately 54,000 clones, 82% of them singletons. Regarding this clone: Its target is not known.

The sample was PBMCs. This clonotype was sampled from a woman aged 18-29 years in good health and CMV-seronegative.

The CDR3 is CASSVGGGTGELFF. CDR3 coding DNA: TGTGCCAGCAGCGTAGGGGGCGGCACCGGGGAGCTGTTTTTT. The chain employs TRBV9 and TRBJ2-2; the D gene is possibly TRBD1 (5 bases). This CDR3 spans 14 amino acids. In germline, CDR1 is SGDLS, CDR2 YYNGEE. V was clipped by 0 bases and J by 4 bases, with 7 bases between them.